This passage covers 10 T cell receptor beta chains from one sample sequenced in a study of cytomegalovirus exposure and HLA in healthy donors. Libraries were prepared by immunoSEQ multiplex PCR; TCRdb keeps only in-frame clonotypes and omits some of them. The sample holds 250,000 to 300,000 clones, nearly 90% seen once. The sample was PBMCs. These receptors were obtained from a woman aged 18-35 years in good health and CMV-seronegative.

The chain has TRBV4-3 and TRBJ1-1, with a tentative D call TRBD1 (5 bases). This CDR3 spans 17 amino acids. CDR1 is LGHNA, CDR2 YSLEER, per germline. V was cut by 2 bases and J by 2 bases, with 18 bases left in between. The CDR3 here is CASSQWGGIPKNTEAFF. As DNA, the CDR3 is TGCGCCAGCAGCCAATGGGGCGGGATCCCAAAAAACACTGAAGCTTTCTTT.

V is TRBV7-2 and J is TRBJ2-7; TRBD2 matches at 10 bases. Trimming removed 5 bases from V and 6 bases from J; junction bases left unmatched: 4. CDR3 length: 13 residues. Germline CDR1 is SGHTA and CDR2 is FQGNSA. The CDR3 loop reads CASSALAGGEQYV. As DNA, the CDR3 is TGTGCCAGCAGCGCCTTAGCGGGGGGCGAGCAGTACGTC.

This chain links TRBV13 with TRBJ2-1; D perhaps matches TRBD2 (7 bases). Per the germline V gene, CDR1 is PRHDT and CDR2 is FYEKMQ (reference sequence). The CDR3 contains 16 residues. Trimming shortened V by 6 bases and J by 10 bases, and 25 bases separated the two germline ends. The DNA of the CDR3 is TGTGCCAGCAGTGAAGCGGCTAAGGGGGGGCTAGGCGAGCAGTTCTTC. Translating it yields CASSEAAKGGLGEQFF. The full variable domain, rest sourced from reference TRBV13 and TRBJ2-1, is AAGVIQSPRHLIKEKRETATLKCYPIPRHDTVYWYQQGPGQDPQFLISFYEKMQSDKGSIPDRFSAQQFSDYHSELNMSSLELGDSALYFCASSEAAKGGLGEQFFGPGTRLTVL.

The V call is TRBV2, the J call TRBJ2-1, with 10 bases fitting TRBD2. The V segment lost 6 bases and the J segment 10 bases; nucleotides outside the gene matches: 3. Germline V gives CDR1 SNHLY, CDR2 FYNNEI. The CDR3 has 12 residues. CDR3 loop: CASSPTSGEQFF. CDR3 nucleotide sequence: TGTGCCAGCAGCCCGACTAGCGGGGAGCAGTTCTTC.

The chain employs TRBV6-1 and TRBJ2-7, with 7 positions matching TRBD2. Trimming removed 1 base from V and 0 bases from J; junction bases left unmatched: 3. The CDR3 consists of 15 residues. CDR1 is MNHNS, CDR2 SASEGT, per germline. CDR3 protein: CASSEGLASSYEQYV. DNA for the CDR3: TGTGCCAGCAGTGAAGGACTAGCTTCCTCCTACGAGCAGTACGTC.

This rearrangement joins TRBV19 to TRBJ1-4, with 7 bases aligning to TRBD1. The germline V gene has CDR1 LNHDA and CDR2 SQIVND (reference sequence). V lost 9 bases and J lost 0; bases outside the gene matches: 7. The CDR3 sequence is 15 residues long. CDR3 nucleotide sequence: TGTGCCAGAAGACAGGGCCTACCAACTAATGAAAAACTGTTTTTT. This translates into CARRQGLPTNEKLFF.

The V call is TRBV7-2, the J call TRBJ1-1; possibly TRBD1 for D (6 bases). The CDR3 contains 13 residues. V shed 5 bases and J shed 6 bases, with 13 bases lying between them. Germline V lookup: CDR1 SGHTA, CDR2 FQGNSA. The CDR3 bases are TGTGCCAGCAGCGCCGAGGGGGTCGCTGAAGCTTTCTTT. Residues: CASSAEGVAEAFF.

The chain joins TRBV7-2 to TRBJ2-4; the match to TRBD1 covers 7 bases. Per the germline V gene, CDR1 is SGHTA and CDR2 is FQGNSA. There are 15 residues in the CDR3. V trimming: 5 bases; J trimming: 0 bases; junction bases outside the gene matches: 4. CDR3 bases: TGTGCCAGCAGCCGGACAGGCCTAGCCAAAAACATTCAGTACTTC. Encoded protein: CASSRTGLAKNIQYF.

This rearrangement joins TRBV6-5 to TRBJ1-1; D is undetermined. V lost 5 bases and J lost 1, with 11 bases in between. The V gene's germline CDR1 is MNHEY and CDR2 SVGAGI. The CDR3 sequence is 14 residues long. The chain's CDR3 is CASSGQVENTEAFF. The CDR3 region has the DNA TGTGCCAGCAGTGGGCAGGTCGAGAACACTGAAGCTTTCTTT.

CDR3 in amino acids: CASSSPGPGPTNYGYTF. CDR3 in DNA: TGTGCCAGCAGTTCGCCAGGGCCAGGGCCCACTAACTATGGCTACACCTTC. The chain has TRBV28 and TRBJ1-2; a weak D match, TRBD1 (5 bases). The CDR3 runs to 17 residues. Germline V gene sequence: CDR1 MDHEN, CDR2 SYDVKM. Trimming removed 4 bases at V and 0 bases at J, with 18 bases between.